This T cell receptor beta chain was recorded in a study of shared T cell receptors in the human thymus. From germline, CDR1 is SGHTS and CDR2 YDEGEE. The CDR3 is 14 residues long. Here immunoSEQ multiplex PCR was the method, and the copy in TCRdb shows in-frame clones only, minus some. Among approximately 660,000 clones listed, roughly 90% were seen once. These data also formed part of another study, on human thymus T cells. Per that study: Unrelated individuals were reported by related research to share highly overlapping thymic repertoires.

The TCR sequence derives from a boy less than two years old with a congenital heart defect. The genes are TRBV5-8 and TRBJ2-5; possible D gene TRBD1, 5 bases. Matching the DNA end better, TRBJ2-7 makes the J call doubtful. Sequences were obtained from thymocytes. This chain's CDR3 is CASSLRQTRYEQYF. CDR3 bases: TGTGCCAGCAGCTTGAGACAGACCCGCTACGAGCAGTACTTC.